These 14 T cell receptor beta chains originate from one sample sequenced in a study of cytomegalovirus exposure and HLA in healthy donors. Vbeta (60) and Jbeta (13) primers were used in the PCR. Measured with immunoSEQ multiplex PCR; TCRdb has only the in-frame clones, and not every one. The table shows a few hundred thousand clones, with around 85% occurring only once. The specimen sequenced was PBMCs. The receptors here all came from a girl aged 2-9 years in good health and CMV-seronegative.

The table lists this clone with a few counts. J is TRBJ1-1 and V is TRBV15; tentative D call: TRBD1 (5 bases). Trimming shortened V by 1 base and J by 1 base, and 13 bases separated the two germline ends. CDR1 is LNHNV and CDR2 is YYDKDF in the germline V gene (reference sequence). The CDR3 is made up of 16 amino acids. CDR3 sequence: CATSRGLDTGNTEAFF. The CDR3 DNA sequence: TGTGCCACCAGCAGAGGGCTTGACACAGGGAACACTGAAGCTTTCTTT.

The V and J genes are TRBV20-1 and TRBJ2-5; possible D gene TRBD1, 6 bases. The DNA end is more similar to TRBJ2-7, so the J call may be wrong. The CDR3 contains 11 residues. Germline CDR1 reads DFQATT; CDR2 reads SNEGSKA (reference sequence). In DNA, the CDR3 is TGCAGTGCTAAAGACAGGTACGAGCAGTACTTC. Translated, it gives CSAKDRYEQYF.

The gene calls are TRBV4-1 and TRBJ2-4; the D is unclear. In germline, CDR1 is MGHRA, CDR2 YSYEKL. This CDR3 has 14 amino acids. Trimming removed 4 bases from V and 0 bases from J, with 7 bases in between. CDR3 in amino acids: CASSRVVAKNIQYF. The CDR3 DNA is TGCGCCAGCAGCCGAGTTGTAGCCAAAAACATTCAGTACTTC.

This chain uses TRBV12-5 with TRBJ2-3, with 11 bases aligning to TRBD1. V lost 6 bases to trimming and J lost 6 bases; unmatched junction nucleotides: 5. In germline, CDR1 is LGHNT, CDR2 FRNRAP. The CDR3 covers 14 residues. CDR3 coding DNA: TGTGCTAGTGGACCCGGACAGGGGGCGGATACGCAGTATTTT. It is translated as CASGPGQGADTQYF.

This chain links TRBV5-5 with TRBJ1-5; weak D call: TRBD1 (5 bases). In germline, CDR1 is SGHKS, CDR2 YYEKEE (reference sequence). Trimming shortened V by 0 bases and J by 0 bases, and 13 bases separated the two germline ends. The CDR3 consists of 17 residues. CDR3 in amino acids: CASSLGQGKGSNQPQHF. The CDR3 DNA reads TGTGCCAGCAGCTTGGGTCAGGGCAAGGGTAGCAATCAGCCCCAGCATTTT.

The chain combines TRBV7-6 with TRBJ2-7; no clear D gene. This CDR3 is built from 13 residues. V shed 0 bases and J shed 3 bases, with 6 bases lying between them. Germline V gene sequence: CDR1 SGHVS, CDR2 FNYEAQ. The CDR3, as DNA: TGTGCCAGCAGCTTAGCGGAGAGCTACGAGCAGTACTTC. It is translated as CASSLAESYEQYF. Full variable domain (missing parts from reference TRBV7-6 and TRBJ2-7): GAGVSQSPRYKVTKRGQDVALRCDPISGHVSLYWYRQALGQGPEFLTYFNYEAQQDKSGLPNDRFSAERPEGSISTLTIQRTEQRDSAMYRCASSLAESYEQYFGPGTRLTVT.

The chain joins TRBV19 to TRBJ2-7; TRBD1 matches 7 bases. V shed 5 bases, J shed 2 bases, and the junction held 9 bases outside the gene matches. The CDR3 consists of 15 residues. From germline, CDR1 is LNHDA and CDR2 SQIVND (reference sequence). The CDR3 region is CASSLRTGVAYEQYF. The CDR3 nucleotides are TGTGCCAGTAGTTTAAGGACAGGTGTGGCCTACGAGCAGTACTTC.

J is TRBJ1-1 and V is TRBV6-4; TRBD1 matches at 10 bases. The germline V gene encodes CDR1 MRHNA and CDR2 SNTAGT. J gave up 4 bases and V 8 bases, and 7 bases lay outside the gene matches. This CDR3 is 14 amino acids long. The CDR3 is CASSRDRGGTEAFF. CDR3 nucleotide sequence: TGTGCCAGCTCCCGGGACAGGGGAGGCACTGAAGCTTTCTTT.

CDR3 DNA: TGCGCCAGCAGTGAGTCCGAGATCGACAGGGGGCGTATTGGGTCCTACGAGCAGTACTTC. It encodes CASSESEIDRGRIGSYEQYF. This chain links TRBV10-2 with TRBJ2-7; 10 bases are a match to TRBD1. V dropped 0 bases and J dropped 1; count of bases not matched to a gene: 15. The CDR3 contains 20 residues. Germline-derived CDR1 and CDR2 are WSHSY and SAAADI.

The sample holds one count of this clone. The J gene is TRBJ2-7, the V gene TRBV25-1; TRBD2 matches at 7 bases. J gave up 4 bases and V 2 bases, and 8 bases lay outside the gene matches. CDR1 and CDR2 from the germline V gene are MGHDK and SYGVNS. The CDR3 loop spans 15 amino acids. This chain's CDR3 is CASSEGGGLAYEQYF. DNA for the CDR3: TGTGCCAGCAGTGAAGGCGGGGGACTCGCTTACGAGCAGTACTTC.

The rearrangement links TRBV10-1 to TRBJ2-5; no reliable D call. The CDR3 is 13 residues long. The germline V gene has CDR1 WNHNN and CDR2 SYGVQD (reference sequence). V lost 1 base and J lost 2, with 5 bases in between. The CDR3 DNA sequence: TGCGCCAGCAGTGAGTTCCAGCAAGAGACCCAGTACTTC. This translates into CASSEFQQETQYF.

The V and J genes are TRBV6-5 and TRBJ2-3, with D maybe TRBD2 (6 bases). This CDR3 has 13 amino acids. The ends were cut back, 2 bases at V and 8 bases at J, with 11 bases in the middle. Germline CDR1 is MNHEY and CDR2 is SVGAGI. The CDR3 coding sequence is TGTGCCAGCAGTTACACTAGCCCAGGTACGCAGTATTTT. This translates into CASSYTSPGTQYF.

In DNA, the CDR3 is TGCGCCAGCAGCCAAGTGGGCGGGAGGAAAAACACTGAAGCTTTCTTT. Its translation is CASSQVGGRKNTEAFF. V and J are TRBV4-1 and TRBJ1-1; D gene ambiguous. Trimming removed 1 base from V and 2 bases from J, with 14 bases in between. Germline V CDR1 and CDR2: MGHRA, YSYEKL. The CDR3 totals 16 residues.

The rearrangement uses TRBV7-3 and TRBJ2-3, with TRBD2 as a possible D gene (7 bases). Looked up from germline, CDR1 is SGHTA and CDR2 is FQGTGA. The CDR3 is 14 residues long. Trimming removed 5 bases from V and 2 bases from J, with 11 bases in between. Here the CDR3 reads CASSHRGATDTQYF. The CDR3 DNA reads TGTGCCAGCAGCCATCGGGGGGCCACAGATACGCAGTATTTT.